This passage covers 17 T cell receptor beta chains from one sample sequenced in a study of T-cell memory formation after mild COVID-19. A single record per CDR3 protein comes from TCRdb applying MiXCR to the 5' RACE reads. Of 400,000 to 500,000 distinct CDR3 sequences in the sample, roughly a quarter were seen once. The sample taken for sequencing was PBMCs or a T cell subset sorted from them (not recorded which). These receptors were taken from an adult woman who had mild COVID-19 (a few samples of this study predate the infection). Cell type and time point are not known.

The gene calls are TRBV20-1 and TRBJ1-5; 7 bases agree with TRBD1. This CDR3 region has 14 residues. V was clipped by 6 bases and J by 4 bases; unmatched bases: 9. Germline V CDR1 and CDR2: DFQATT, SNEGSKA (reference sequence). The CDR3, as DNA: TGCAGTGCCCGAAGCCGGGACAGTAATCAGCCCCAGCATTTT. Its translation: CSARSRDSNQPQHF.

CDR3 sequence (DNA): TGTGCCACCAGCCCAGGGGCAATGCCTTATGGCTACACCTTC. As protein: CATSPGAMPYGYTF. The genes are TRBV15 and TRBJ1-2, with a tentative D call TRBD1 (6 bases). The CDR3 consists of 14 residues. Between the trimmed V and J ends, which lost 5 bases and 5 bases, there was a span of 15 bases. Germline V gene sequence: CDR1 LNHNV, CDR2 YYDKDF (reference sequence).

This clonotype was counted a few times. V is TRBV5-1 and J is TRBJ2-3, with 11 bases aligning to TRBD2. The CDR3 has 17 amino acids. The ends lost 3 bases at V and 3 bases at J; junction bases unmatched: 9. In germline, CDR1 is SGHRS, CDR2 YFSETQ. This chain's CDR3 is CASSSLKGLAATDTQYF. The CDR3 DNA reads TGCGCCAGCAGCTCTCTAAAGGGACTAGCGGCTACAGATACGCAGTATTTT.

This clonotype has more than one count but fewer than ten. The rearrangement uses TRBV15 and TRBJ2-7, with TRBD2 matching 9 bases. CDR3 length equals 17 residues. J lost 4 bases, V lost 4 bases, and 14 bases had no gene match. Germline V gene sequence: CDR1 LNHNV, CDR2 YYDKDF (reference sequence). The CDR3 region is CATSTAPMTSGKYEQYF. In DNA, the CDR3 is TGTGCCACCAGCACAGCGCCGATGACTAGCGGAAAGTACGAGCAGTACTTC.

The J gene is TRBJ2-1, the V gene TRBV20-1, with 11 bases fitting TRBD2. CDR3 length: 21 residues. J was trimmed by 4 bases and V by 0 bases; bases with no gene match: 20. The germline CDR1 and CDR2 sequences are DFQATT and SNEGSKA (reference sequence). CDR3 DNA: TGCAGTGCTAGAGATACAACCCCTAGGCTAGCGGGGGGAAGAGCTTACAATGAGCAGTTCTTC. This gives the protein CSARDTTPRLAGGRAYNEQFF.

This sequence joins TRBV21-1 and TRBJ2-5; no DNA check was done on the table's D call, TRBD2. TRBV21-1 is designated a pseudogene. The CDR3 runs 15 residues. CDR3 amino acids: CASSPLAGVMETQYF. The CDR3 nucleotides are TGTGCCAGCAGCCCCCTAGCGGGAGTTATGGAGACCCAGTACTTC.

This clonotype was seen a handful of times. This chain joins TRBV5-1 and TRBJ2-5; D could derive from TRBD1 or TRBD2 (5 bases each). The V and J ends lost 3 bases and 3 bases respectively, with 6 bases between them. From germline, CDR1 is SGHRS and CDR2 YFSETQ. This CDR3 contains 12 residues. CDR3 sequence reads: CASSWGKETQYF. The CDR3 region has the DNA TGCGCCAGCAGCTGGGGGAAAGAGACCCAGTACTTC.

This clonotype was picked up a small number of times. The gene calls are TRBV12-3 or TRBV12-4 and TRBJ1-2, with unresolved D. V shed 2 bases and J shed 4 bases, with 8 bases lying between them. This CDR3 spans 13 amino acids. CDR3 amino acids: CASSLTHGYGYTF. CDR3 DNA sequence: TGTGCCAGCAGTTTAACACACGGCTATGGCTACACCTTC.

This clonotype was counted only a few times. The chain employs TRBV6-2 or TRBV6-3 and TRBJ1-5; D is unresolved. CDR1 MNHEY and CDR2 SVGEGT come from the germline V gene. The CDR3 contains 16 residues. Trimming stripped 2 bases from V and 1 base from J, with 12 bases between. The CDR3 sequence is CASSYREGSSNQPQHF. CDR3 bases: TGTGCCAGCAGTTACAGGGAGGGATCCAGCAATCAGCCCCAGCATTTT.

The V and J genes are TRBV4-1 and TRBJ1-5, with D possibly TRBD1 on 5 matching bases. Per the germline V gene, CDR1 is MGHRA and CDR2 is YSYEKL. V was shortened by 1 base and J by 3 bases, with 13 bases between the two germline ends. The CDR3 contains 16 residues. CDR3 protein: CASSQGVQGANQPQHF. DNA for the CDR3: TGCGCCAGCAGCCAAGGAGTGCAGGGTGCCAATCAGCCCCAGCATTTT.

This clonotype has a count of ten or more. The gene calls are TRBV20-1 and TRBJ2-7; a possible D gene is TRBD2 (7 bases). Germline V gene data show CDR1 as DFQATT and CDR2 as SNEGSKA (reference sequence). The CDR3 length is 15 residues. V was clipped by 0 bases and J by 3 bases, with 15 bases between them. The CDR3 nucleotides read TGCAGTGCTAGAGATTTCCAGGGGAGGGACTACGAGCAGTACTTC. As protein: CSARDFQGRDYEQYF.

This chain uses TRBV29-1 with TRBJ2-4, with 10 nucleotides matching TRBD1. CDR1 and CDR2 from the germline V gene are SQVTM and ANQGSEA. The CDR3 consists of 14 residues. V was pared by 3 bases and J by 8 bases, with 7 bases of the junction left unmatched. The CDR3, as DNA: TGCAGCGTTGAGACAGGGGGCGGAGGTCACATTCAGTACTTC. Its protein product is CSVETGGGGHIQYF.

At least ten counts were recorded for this clonotype. The chain couples TRBV20-1 to TRBJ2-1, with D uncertain. The length of the CDR3 is 16 residues. CDR1 is DFQATT and CDR2 is SNEGSKA in the germline V gene (reference sequence). Trimming removed 1 base from V and 0 bases from J, with 13 bases in between. The CDR3 loop reads CSARAFTSSSYNEQFF. The CDR3 DNA reads TGCAGTGCTAGAGCGTTCACGTCGAGCTCCTACAATGAGCAGTTCTTC.

This clonotype has a handful of counts. The chain couples TRBV5-1 to TRBJ2-5, with TRBD2 matching over 10 bases. Trimming took 0 bases from V and 0 from J; bases not matched to a gene: 20. The CDR3 has 22 residues. Germline loops: CDR1 SGHRS, CDR2 YFSETQ. The CDR3 DNA follows: TGCGCCAGCAGCTTGGCCCGAGCGGGGGGGCGAAGCGATCGTATGTACCAAGAGACCCAGTACTTC. This encodes CASSLARAGGRSDRMYQETQYF.

J is TRBJ1-3 and V is TRBV11-3; maybe TRBD1 (5 bases). Germline V lookup: CDR1 SGHNT, CDR2 YENEEA. Trimming stripped 8 bases from V and 1 base from J, with 12 bases between. There are 14 residues in the CDR3. The CDR3 region has the DNA TGTGCCAGCGCCATATCAGGGTCTGGAAACACCATATATTTT. Its protein product is CASAISGSGNTIYF.

This clonotype has just a few counts. This rearrangement joins TRBV14 to TRBJ2-1, with 8 bases identical to TRBD2. Losses at the gene ends were 4 bases for V and 5 bases for J; bases not matched to a gene: 7. The germline CDR1 and CDR2 sequences are SGHDN and FVKESK. The CDR3 is 15 residues long. CDR3: CASSRPAGVNNEQFF. CDR3 DNA: TGTGCCAGCAGCCGGCCAGCGGGAGTTAACAATGAGCAGTTCTTC.

This clonotype was observed once. The chain is built from TRBV11-3 and TRBJ2-3; TRBD1 matches at 7 bases. J was trimmed by 11 bases and V by 0 bases; bases with no gene match: 5. The CDR3 contains 13 residues. The germline V gene encodes CDR1 SGHNT and CDR2 YENEEA. The CDR3, as DNA: TGTGCCAGCAGCTTAGAGGGGACAGCAAGGCAGTATTTT. Translating it yields CASSLEGTARQYF.